Shown below are 20 T cell receptor beta chains from a single sample sequenced in a study of T cells in Graves' hyperthyroidism and ophthalmopathy (dated by TCRdb to the late 2010s). The library relied on multiplex PCR. The sequencer was an Illumina HiSeq 2000. TCR beta CDR3 regions were amplified from RNA transcripts. A first-round RT-PCR of the TCR CDR3 used the HTBI primer set with the Qiagen OneStep RT-PCR kit. TCRdb trimmed public reads at Q25 via fastp, called clones via MiXCR and kept in-frame beta chains. Under each unique CDR3 protein, matching rows form one entry showing the most common genes and DNA. This sample lists 620,000 or so distinct CDR3 sequences; more than 14% were detected once. Jointly, the top ten make up roughly an eighth of the sample. The sample consisted of blood. The receptor set was obtained from a woman aged 45-60 years with Graves' ophthalmopathy.

In this sample, this clonotype turned up many times. The chain joins TRBV2 to TRBJ2-5, with D possibly matching TRBD2 (7 bases). This CDR3 has 15 residues. V was shortened by 3 bases and J by 5 bases, with 16 bases between the two germline ends. From germline, CDR1 is SNHLY and CDR2 FYNNEI. CDR3 bases: TGTGCCAGCAGTGAGTTCGTAGGGGGGGCGGAGACCCAGTACTTC. Protein: CASSEFVGGAETQYF.

This clonotype was seen at least ten times. The genes are TRBV20-1 and TRBJ2-1, with no clear D. The ends were cut back, 2 bases at V and 9 bases at J, with 11 bases in the middle. The CDR3 covers 12 residues. The V gene's germline CDR1 is DFQATT and CDR2 SNEGSKA (reference sequence). The CDR3 DNA follows: TGCAGTGCTAGAATAGGAGTGGGTGAGCAGTTCTTC. It encodes CSARIGVGEQFF.

This clonotype came up many times. CDR3 in amino acids: CATSDRTSGDNEQFF. The CDR3 DNA follows: TGTGCCACCAGTGACCGGACTAGTGGAGACAATGAGCAGTTCTTC. This chain uses TRBV24-1 with TRBJ2-1; 7 bases line up with TRBD2. V shed 4 bases, J shed 5 bases, and the junction held 7 bases outside the gene matches. CDR3 size: 15 residues. Germline V CDR1 and CDR2: KGHDR, SFDVKD.

This clonotype was observed a handful of times. The J gene is TRBJ2-7, the V gene TRBV27; perhaps TRBD1 as D (6 bases). V was pared by 3 bases and J by 5 bases, with 20 bases between. This CDR3 comprises 16 residues. The germline V gene has CDR1 MNHEY and CDR2 SMNVEV (reference sequence). The CDR3 sequence: CASSLLGALGSHEQYF. Written as DNA, the CDR3 is TGTGCCAGCAGTTTGTTGGGGGCGTTAGGTTCACACGAGCAGTACTTC.

The V call is TRBV11-2, the J call TRBJ2-3; TRBD2 matches 10 bases. The ends lost 3 bases at V and 5 bases at J; junction bases unmatched: 5. Germline CDR1 reads SGHAT; CDR2 reads FQNNGV. The length of the CDR3 is 15 residues. As DNA, the CDR3 is TGTGCCAGCAGCTTGAGCGGGAGGGCGGTAGATACGCAGTATTTT. It is translated as CASSLSGRAVDTQYF.

The table lists this clonotype with a few counts. The chain is built from TRBV29-1 and TRBJ2-7, with 9 bases fitting TRBD2. Per the germline V gene, CDR1 is SQVTM and CDR2 is ANQGSEA. The CDR3 spans 14 residues. V lost 4 bases, J lost 4 bases, and 8 bases stayed unmatched. The CDR3 here is CSVALGTSSYEQYF. The DNA of the CDR3 is TGCAGCGTTGCCCTTGGGACTAGCAGTTACGAGCAGTACTTC.

A few counts support this clonotype. The rearrangement uses TRBV9 and TRBJ2-3; no reliable D call. The CDR3 loop spans 14 amino acids. V dropped 2 bases and J dropped 2 bases, with 9 bases sitting between them. CDR1 is SGDLS and CDR2 is YYNGEE in the germline V gene. The CDR3 DNA is TGTGCCAGCAGCGTCAAGATGGCCACAGATACGCAGTATTTT. It yields the protein CASSVKMATDTQYF.

This clonotype was seen a handful of times. The chain recombines TRBV7-9 with TRBJ1-1; D ambiguous. The V gene's germline CDR1 is SEHNR and CDR2 FQNEAQ (reference sequence). This CDR3 has 11 residues. V was shortened by 5 bases and J by 7 bases, with 8 bases between the two germline ends. CDR3 sequence reads: CASSHWIEAFF. Here the CDR3 DNA reads TGTGCCAGCAGCCATTGGATTGAAGCTTTCTTT.

A few counts support this clonotype. The chain uses TRBV6-2 or TRBV6-3 and TRBJ2-1; 7 bases align to TRBD2. Trimming took 2 bases from V and 5 from J; bases not matched to a gene: 9. Germline CDR1 and CDR2: MNHEY and SVGEGT. The CDR3 is made up of 16 amino acids. The CDR3 DNA sequence: TGTGCCAGCAGTTACCCGGGACTACAAGGGGACAATGAGCAGTTCTTC. It translates to CASSYPGLQGDNEQFF.

This clonotype came up many times. One junction end does not reproduce the germline sequence, and a read error may be involved. V and J are TRBV5-1 and TRBJ2-7, with D tentatively TRBD1 (6 bases). This CDR3 is 14 amino acids long. CDR1 and CDR2 from the germline V gene are SGHRS and YFSETQ. The CDR3: CASSLGSGAYEQYF. The CDR3 DNA sequence: TGTGCCAGCAGTTTAGGTTCAGGGGCCTACGAGCAGTACTTC.

Here the CDR3 reads CASSRVKLNSDEQFF. DNA for the CDR3: TGCGCCAGCAGCCGGGTTAAACTGAATTCGGATGAGCAGTTCTTC. V gene TRBV4-1 combines with J gene TRBJ2-1; D not resolved. The CDR3 contains 15 residues. The V gene's germline CDR1 is MGHRA and CDR2 YSYEKL. V lost 4 bases, J lost 8 bases, and 18 bases lay in between.

This rearrangement joins TRBV9 to TRBJ2-6; D call uncertain. Germline CDR1 reads SGDLS; CDR2 reads YYNGEE. This CDR3 spans 16 amino acids. V gave up 3 bases and J gave up 5 bases, with 15 bases separating them. In nucleotides, the CDR3 is TGTGCCAGCAGCGCCCTCGACGGCCTGAGGGCCAACGTCCTGACTTTC. Residues: CASSALDGLRANVLTF.

This clonotype was seen ten or more times. This sequence joins TRBV7-9 and TRBJ2-3; 7 bases match TRBD2. The CDR3 totals 13 residues. Germline V gives CDR1 SEHNR, CDR2 FQNEAQ (reference sequence). The V and J ends lost 6 bases and 6 bases, in that order; junction bases with no gene match: 6. The CDR3 bases are TGTGCCAGCAGTTCACTAGCGATTGATACGCAGTATTTT. It codes for CASSSLAIDTQYF.

The CDR3 DNA reads TGCGCCAGCAGCCCACCTGGGACAGCGGATGCTTCCGAGCAGTACTTC. It encodes CASSPPGTADASEQYF. This chain links TRBV4-1 with TRBJ2-7, with 7 bases matching TRBD1. V lost 4 bases, J lost 6 bases, and 15 bases stayed unmatched. Germline CDR1 MGHRA, CDR2 YSYEKL. The CDR3 covers 16 residues.

This clonotype was detected many times. The J gene is TRBJ2-3, the V gene TRBV7-2; TRBD2 matches 7 bases. The length of the CDR3 is 14 residues. The J segment lost 6 bases and the V segment lost 3 bases, leaving 6 bases of the junction unmatched. Germline CDR1 reads SGHTA; CDR2 reads FQGNSA. The CDR3: CASSLRTRGDTQYF. The CDR3 region has the DNA TGTGCCAGCAGCTTGAGGACTAGAGGGGATACGCAGTATTTT.

This clonotype was counted at least ten times. The CDR3 here is CASSAANEQFF. CDR3 nucleotides: TGTGCCAGCAGTGCTGCCAATGAGCAGTTCTTC. This rearrangement joins TRBV27 to TRBJ2-1; no definite D call. Trimming took 5 bases from V and 6 from J, leaving 5 bases between them. The CDR3 runs to 11 residues. Germline V gives CDR1 MNHEY, CDR2 SMNVEV (reference sequence).

A few counts support this clonotype. The gene calls are TRBV12-3 or TRBV12-4 and TRBJ1-4, with D perhaps matching TRBD1 (5 bases). Deletions cut 5 bases from V and 4 bases from J, with 14 bases between. This CDR3 region has 15 residues. CDR3 in amino acids: CASSPGTAINEKLFF. CDR3 in DNA: TGTGCCAGCAGTCCGGGGACGGCCATTAATGAAAAACTGTTTTTT.

This clonotype has just a few counts. The chain uses TRBV24-1 and TRBJ2-1; TRBD2 matches 7 bases. Unmatched junction bases numbered 3, after V lost 2 bases and J lost 6 bases. The CDR3 is made up of 14 amino acids. Germline V gives CDR1 KGHDR, CDR2 SFDVKD. This chain's CDR3 is CATSDWGLINEQFF. In nucleotides, the CDR3 is TGTGCCACCAGTGATTGGGGACTAATCAATGAGCAGTTCTTC.

The J gene is TRBJ1-2, the V gene TRBV20-1; D might be TRBD1 (6 bases). Between the trimmed V and J ends, which lost 6 bases and 8 bases, there was a span of 22 bases. CDR1 is DFQATT and CDR2 is SNEGSKA in the germline V gene (reference sequence). CDR3 length: 14 residues. The CDR3 loop is CSAPGGGSAGGYTF. CDR3 DNA: TGCAGTGCCCCGGGTGGGGGCTCTGCGGGCGGCTACACCTTC.

This clonotype was recorded at least ten times. One end of the junction fails to match germline, which may point to a read error. The V call is TRBV27, the J call TRBJ2-7, with 9 bases fitting TRBD2. The CDR3 loop spans 15 amino acids. Germline V gives CDR1 MNHEY, CDR2 SMNVEV (reference sequence). CDR3 sequence reads: CASSKTGTSSHEQYF. DNA of the CDR3: TGTGCCAGCAGCAAAACCGGGACTAGCTCCCACGAGCAGTACTTC.